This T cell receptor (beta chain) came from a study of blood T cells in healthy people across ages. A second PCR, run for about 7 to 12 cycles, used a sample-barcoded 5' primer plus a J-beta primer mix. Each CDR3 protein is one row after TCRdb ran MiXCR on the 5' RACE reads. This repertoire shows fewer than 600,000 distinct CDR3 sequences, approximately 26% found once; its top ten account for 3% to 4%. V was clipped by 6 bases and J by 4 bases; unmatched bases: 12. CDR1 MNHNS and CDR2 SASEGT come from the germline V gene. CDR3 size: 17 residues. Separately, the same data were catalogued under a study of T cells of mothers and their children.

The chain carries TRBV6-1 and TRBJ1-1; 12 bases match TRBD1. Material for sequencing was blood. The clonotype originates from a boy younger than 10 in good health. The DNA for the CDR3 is TGTGCCAGCAGACAACCGGGACAGGGGGCTTCGCGCACTGAAGCTTTCTTT. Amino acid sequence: CASRQPGQGASRTEAFF.